This T cell receptor beta chain was observed in a study of Ad26.COV2.S vaccination and SARS-CoV-2 variants. TCRdb's copy holds only in-frame clones and misses some; the assay was immunoSEQ multiplex PCR. The sample has about 330,000 clones; 90% are singletons. Treatment indicated: 19 received Ad26.COV2.S at low or high dose, single or two shots; several received placebo; per-sample allocation not given. Each sample was drawn 63 days after the first injection (of vaccine or placebo). This clone was picked up one time. The TCR was taken from a person aged 18-60 years who received the Ad26.COV2.S COVID-19 vaccine or a placebo. The material was peripheral blood, obtained in a trial of Ad26.COV2.S vaccine versus placebo.

CDR3 sequence: CASSFRPNNEQFF. CDR3 in DNA: TGCGCCAGCAGCTTCAGGCCCAACAATGAGCAGTTCTTC. This rearrangement joins TRBV5-1 to TRBJ2-1; D remains ambiguous. V lost 2 bases and J 5 bases, leaving 8 bases between the germline ends. This CDR3 comprises 13 residues. Germline lookup yields CDR1 SGHRS and CDR2 YFSETQ.